The clone carrying this T cell receptor beta chain was found a few times. This entry comes from a study of T cells in Graves' hyperthyroidism and ophthalmopathy. What was amplified from RNA transcripts were TCR beta CDR3 regions. Initially, a first-round RT-PCR of the TCR CDR3 employed the HTBI primer set. TCRdb processed the multiplex PCR reads anew with MiXCR; each CDR3 protein has one entry. The repertoire holds around 600,000 distinct CDR3 sequences, 13% to 15% seen once, with around 13% in the top ten. Germline CDR1 is GTSNPN and CDR2 is SVGIG (reference sequence). The V segment lost 1 base and the J segment 3 bases; nucleotides outside the gene matches: 7. The CDR3 extends over 16 amino acids.

The chain uses TRBV30 and TRBJ1-2, with 11 bases identical to TRBD1. The sequence was obtained from a woman in her 50s with Graves' ophthalmopathy. Material: blood. CDR3: CAWSDRTGGLYYGYTF. CDR3 coding DNA: TGTGCCTGGAGTGACCGGACAGGGGGCTTGTACTATGGCTACACCTTC.